The rows below give T cell receptor beta chains drawn from one sample of a study of PD-1 blockade in classical Hodgkin lymphoma. Libraries were prepared by immunoSEQ multiplex PCR; TCRdb keeps only in-frame clonotypes and omits some of them. The sample lists about 17,000 clones; approximately 68% were seen once. The material sequenced was peripheral blood mononuclear cells (PBMCs), taken before the fourth cycle of nivolumab. Receptor source: a human donor with classical Hodgkin lymphoma. CDR3s include the opening cysteine and the closing phenylalanine or tryptophan. The D gene is left open where the match is weak.

>TRBJ1-1|TRBV15|TRBD1
CATSRARQGNEAFF
>TRBJ2-4|TRBV14|TRBD1
CASSHWDSLNIQYF
>TRBJ2-7|TRBV5-6|-
CASSLAYNSYEQYF
>TRBJ2-3|TRBV19|-
CASSIIGRGELTDTQYF
>TRBJ2-6|TRBV14|-
CASSQGWQNSGANVLTF
>TRBJ2-1|TRBV7-3|-
CASSVTRSSYNEQFF
>TRBJ2-5|TRBV7-9|-
CASSLGYDRTETQYF
>TRBJ1-1|TRBV7-6|TRBD1
CASSTDRASEAFF
>TRBJ2-1|TRBV5-1|TRBD2
CASSGGLAGGPTYNEQFF
>TRBJ1-3|TRBV27|-
CASSTYGGAGNTIYF
>TRBJ2-3|TRBV7-9|-
CASSDGLTDTQYF
>TRBJ1-5|TRBV2|TRBD1
CASRPTGAGGRNQPQHF
>TRBJ2-5|TRBV5-3|-
CARSGSPGKETQYF
>TRBJ2-7|TRBV9|TRBD1
CASSVGQGMYEQYF
>TRBJ2-7|TRBV7-9|-
CASSLGTVLYEQYF
>TRBJ1-2|TRBV4-2|TRBD1
CASSQRGTDRGPGYTF
>TRBJ1-4|TRBV5-8|-
CASSLKEKLFF
>TRBJ2-7|TRBV27|TRBD2
CASRPLAASYEQYF
>TRBJ2-5|TRBV6-5|-
CASSYGVSGTETQYF
>TRBJ2-6|TRBV2|-
CASTGRPQGANVLTF
>TRBJ1-1|TRBV5-4|TRBD1
CASSLGGTASEAFF
>TRBJ2-7|TRBV28|-
CASTSGRYYEQYF
>TRBJ1-1|TRBV6-6|-
CASSYSIRIPDTEAFF
>TRBJ2-1|TRBV28|TRBD2
CASSLRTSGFYNEQFF
>TRBJ1-1|TRBV25-1|-
CASSEYGQGYTEAFF
>TRBJ2-1|TRBV29-1|TRBD2
CSARTSGMSSYNEQFF
>TRBJ2-7|TRBV11-2|-
CASSLDLGGHEQYF
>TRBJ2-6|TRBV5-1|-
CASSFGGSGANVLTF
>TRBJ2-1|TRBV5-1|TRBD2
CASMRLAGVGDYNEQFF
>TRBJ1-5|TRBV7-9|-
CASSFMGQPQHF
>TRBJ1-6|TRBV5-4|-
CASSFGRAGSPLHF
>TRBJ2-4|TRBV7-9|-
CASSSGPAGEAGNIQYF
>TRBJ2-7|TRBV27|TRBD1
CASSLIFGTGTYEQYF
>TRBJ1-5|TRBV15|TRBD1
CATSRDPGDRGGNQPQHF
>TRBJ2-7|TRBV9|-
CASSPTSGSSVEQYF
>TRBJ1-5|TRBV10-2|-
CASSEEGRVKPQHF
>TRBJ1-1|TRBV7-2|-
CASSLRGYMNTEAFF
>TRBJ1-3|TRBV28|TRBD1
CASGHRGMGSGNTIYF
>TRBJ2-5|TRBV2|TRBD1
CASCLDRETQYF
>TRBJ2-2|TRBV6-4|TRBD2
CASSETSGNTGELFF
>TRBJ1-1|TRBV7-9|TRBD1
CASSSGTGRTDTEAFF
>TRBJ1-5|TRBV28|TRBD1
CASSLLRGDSNQPQHF
>-|TRBV7-2|TRBD2
CASSLSGTHSYEQYF
>TRBJ2-7|TRBV11-2|-
CASSMGPGSYEQYF
>TRBJ2-3|TRBV5-5|-
CASSSRAGLTDTQYF
>TRBJ1-2|TRBV2|-
CASSFGRAEYGYTF
>TRBJ2-7|TRBV7-6|TRBD1
CASSLATGIYEQYF
>TRBJ2-7|TRBV5-6|-
CASRTYQFWEQYF